This TCR beta chain was identified during a study of identical twins. Each CDR3 protein is one row after TCRdb ran MiXCR on the 5' RACE reads. The sample records 550,000 to 700,000 distinct CDR3 sequences, approximately 10% being singletons. Of note for this clonotype: No antigen is known for it.

Study-wide results and limits: The same donors were not followed; conclusions instead depended on cross-sectional statistical analysis.

The germline V and J ends were trimmed by 7 bases and 0 bases, with 13 bases remaining between them. The CDR3 length is 15 residues. The germline V gene has CDR1 SGHVS and CDR2 FNYEAQ. Another study also made use of these data, one on yellow fever vaccine responses in identical twins.

This TCR derives from a woman aged 18 to 35 in good health. Sequenced sample: PBMCs. The chain joins TRBV7-6 to TRBJ1-3; D is uncertain. CDR3 in DNA: TGTGCCAGCACCCCCGGACTGAGCTCTGGAAACACCATATATTTT. Its translation: CASTPGLSSGNTIYF.